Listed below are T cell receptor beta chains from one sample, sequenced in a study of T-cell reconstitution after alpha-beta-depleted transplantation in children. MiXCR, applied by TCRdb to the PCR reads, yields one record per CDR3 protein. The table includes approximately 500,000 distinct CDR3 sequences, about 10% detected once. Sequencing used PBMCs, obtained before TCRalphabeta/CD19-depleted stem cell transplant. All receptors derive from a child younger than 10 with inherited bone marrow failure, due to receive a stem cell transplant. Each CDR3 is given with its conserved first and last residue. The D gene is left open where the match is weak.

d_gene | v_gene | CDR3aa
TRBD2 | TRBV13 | CASSQTSGYEQYF
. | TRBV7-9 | CASSSSGVSYEQYF
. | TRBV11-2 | CASSLDDLAGETQYF
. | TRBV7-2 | CASSPGRTSTDTQYF
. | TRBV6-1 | CASSEDGSAGNTIYF
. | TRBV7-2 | CASSLDAPWDTGELFF
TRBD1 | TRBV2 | CASRDRVIYEQYF
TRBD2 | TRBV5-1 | CASSLDVGLAGAYNEQFF
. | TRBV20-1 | CSARQGYNEKLFF
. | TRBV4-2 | CASSQDGRATNEKLFF
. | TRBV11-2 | CASSMPNGYEQYF
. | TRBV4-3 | CASSQDLSGGWSTEAFF
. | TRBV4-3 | CASSQVGSAALLSGNTIYF
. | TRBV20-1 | CSASMRLTAYEQYF
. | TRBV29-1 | CSVEPMAPKETQYF
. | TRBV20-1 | CSASRLGAANYNEQFF
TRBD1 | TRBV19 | CASSTGGAGTEAFF
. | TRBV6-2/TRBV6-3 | CASSYGRQDYYGYTF
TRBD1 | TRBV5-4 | CASRQGGQFTEAFF
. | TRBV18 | CASSHGIEETQYF
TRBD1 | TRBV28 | CASGLGPGQGVHYEQYF
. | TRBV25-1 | CASSDWSPITGANVLTF
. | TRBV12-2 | CASRRTGVEKLFF